A selection of T cell receptor beta chains follows, all from one sample in a study of monozygotic twins with cystic fibrosis. Clones were read by immunoSEQ multiplex PCR, and TCRdb kept only the in-frame ones, dropping some. This sample has 34,000 or so clones, with 92% found just once. What was sequenced was blood. The receptors stem from a girl aged 2 to 9 with cystic fibrosis. The CDR3 runs from the conserved cysteine through the conserved F or W. The D gene is left open where the match is weak. Clone size is not always given. Where it is, it says once, few, many or a class for expanded clones.

D	V	J	size	CDR3	DNA
NA	TRBV7-2	TRBJ2-1	NA	CASSLGGRQFF	TGTGCCAGCAGCTTAGGAGGAAGGCAGTTCTTC
NA	TRBV18	TRBJ1-1	NA	CASSPGQTEAFF	TGTGCCAGCTCCCCAGGACAGACTGAAGCTTTCTTT
TRBD1	TRBV18	TRBJ1-5	NA	CASSPQPGDRARLYSNQPQHF	TGTGCCAGCTCACCACAACCGGGGGACAGGGCCAGACTCTATAGCAATCAGCCCCAGCATTTT
NA	TRBV16	TRBJ2-1	NA	CASSPGLNNEQFF	TGTGCCAGCAGCCCGGGACTTAACAATGAGCAGTTCTTC
NA	TRBV5-6	TRBJ1-1	NA	CASSRETEAFF	TGTGCCAGCAGCAGGGAAACTGAAGCTTTCTTT
NA	TRBV7-8	TRBJ1-1	NA	CASSLASWGAVSTEAFF	TGTGCCAGCAGCTTAGCATCCTGGGGGGCCGTGAGCACTGAAGCTTTCTTT
NA	TRBV11-2	TRBJ1-1	NA	CASSLSTEAFF	TGTGCCAGCAGCTTGTCAACGGAAGCTTTCTTT
NA	TRBV9	TRBJ1-1	NA	CATGQGLHTEAFF	TGTGCCACCGGGCAGGGGTTGCACACTGAAGCTTTCTTT
NA	TRBV19	TRBJ1-3	NA	CASSMGRAGNTIYF	TGTGCCAGTAGTATGGGGAGGGCTGGAAACACCATATATTTT
TRBD1	TRBV6-1	TRBJ1-1	few	CASSEVGEGTANREAFF	TGTGCCAGCAGTGAAGTGGGTGAGGGGACAGCGAATCGTGAAGCTTTCTTT
NA	TRBV30	TRBJ2-3	NA	CAWTAGGGITDTQYF	TGTGCCTGGACCGCAGGGGGGGGCATCACAGATACGCAGTATTTT
NA	TRBV28	TRBJ1-5	NA	CASSFRLLPQPQHF	TGTGCCAGCAGTTTTAGGCTTCTCCCTCAGCCCCAGCATTTT
NA	TRBV9	TRBJ1-2	NA	CASSLGPTENYGYTF	TGTGCCAGCAGCCTGGGACCGACAGAGAACTATGGCTACACCTTC
NA	TRBV6-1	TRBJ2-3	NA	CASKFEGFSTDTQYF	TGTGCCAGCAAGTTCGAGGGGTTCAGCACAGATACGCAGTATTTT
NA	TRBV6-6	TRBJ1-3	NA	CASSMMGGGGNTIYF	TGTGCCAGCAGTATGATGGGGGGCGGTGGAAACACCATATATTTT
NA	TRBV10-3	TRBJ1-1	once	CAISESTQVMNTEAFF	TGTGCCATCAGTGAGTCGACTCAGGTCATGAACACTGAAGCTTTCTTT
NA	TRBV6-1	TRBJ1-1	NA	CASSEPYQRGTIEAFF	TGTGCCAGCAGTGAACCTTACCAGAGAGGGACGATTGAAGCTTTCTTT
NA	TRBV5-6	TRBJ2-7	once	CASSLESSYEQYF	TGTGCCAGCAGCTTGGAAAGTTCCTACGAGCAGTACTTC
NA	TRBV7-6	TRBJ2-7	NA	CASSLGVYYEQYF	TGTGCCAGCAGCTTAGGTGTGTACTACGAGCAGTACTTC
NA	TRBV5-1	TRBJ2-1	NA	CASSDEYNEQFF	TGCGCCAGCAGCGACGAATACAATGAGCAGTTCTTC
NA	TRBV20-1	TRBJ1-1	NA	CSARPRKDAFF	TGCAGTGCTAGACCCCGCAAAGACGCTTTCTTT
NA	TRBV7-2	TRBJ2-2	once	CASYQGGTGELFF	TGTGCCAGTTATCAAGGAGGGACCGGGGAGCTGTTTTTT
TRBD2	TRBV18	TRBJ2-3	NA	CASSPQATGGDTQYF	TGTGCCAGCTCACCACAGGCTACCGGGGGGGATACGCAGTATTTT
NA	TRBV5-1	TRBJ1-1	NA	CASSLATGRNTEAFF	TGCGCCAGCAGCTTGGCCACAGGGAGGAACACTGAAGCTTTCTTT
NA	TRBV19	TRBJ2-3	NA	CASSVTQGIGTDTQYF	TGTGCCAGTAGTGTCACCCAGGGTATTGGCACAGATACGCAGTATTTT
NA	TRBV4-3	TRBJ2-1	NA	CASSQEGGSSYNEQFF	TGCGCCAGCAGCCAAGAAGGAGGGAGCTCCTACAATGAGCAGTTCTTC
NA	TRBV10-3	TRBJ1-2	few	CATRGGGDNYGYTF	TGTGCCACCAGGGGCGGTGGGGATAACTATGGCTACACCTTC
NA	TRBV15	TRBJ1-4	once	CATSRDSGSEKLFF	TGTGCCACCAGCAGAGATTCAGGGTCTGAAAAACTGTTTTTT
NA	TRBV28	TRBJ2-5	NA	CASSPRGGKETQYF	TGTGCCAGCAGCCCTCGAGGGGGGAAAGAGACCCAGTACTTC
NA	TRBV4-2	TRBJ2-5	NA	CASSQEGLQETQYF	TGTGCCAGCAGCCAAGAGGGACTTCAAGAGACCCAGTACTTC
NA	TRBV7-2	TRBJ2-7	NA	CASSLVQGGEQYF	TGTGCCAGCAGCTTAGTGCAGGGAGGCGAGCAGTACTTC
NA	TRBV30	TRBJ1-2	few	CAWSRTRFPLGGYTF	TGTGCCTGGAGTCGGACGAGATTCCCCCTTGGGGGCTACACCTTC
NA	TRBV19	TRBJ1-3	NA	CARPQGDPGNTIYF	TGTGCCAGGCCACAGGGAGACCCTGGAAACACCATATATTTT
NA	TRBV14	TRBJ2-2	NA	CASSRGYTGELFF	TGTGCCAGCAGCCGAGGGTACACCGGGGAGCTGTTTTTT
TRBD2	TRBV6-1	TRBJ2-1	once	CASSEESVRRGASYNEQFF	TGTGCCAGCAGTGAAGAAAGTGTGAGGCGGGGGGCCTCCTACAATGAGCAGTTCTTC
NA	TRBV7-8	TRBJ1-5	NA	CASSVGHDQPQHF	TGTGCCAGCAGCGTGGGCCATGATCAGCCCCAGCATTTT
TRBD1	TRBV18	TRBJ2-7	NA	CASSSSGQSYEQYF	TGTGCCAGCTCATCCTCGGGACAGTCCTACGAGCAGTACTTC
TRBD1	TRBV30	TRBJ1-3	NA	CAWSARRTGPGNTIYF	TGTGCCTGGAGTGCCCGGAGGACAGGGCCAGGAAACACCATATATTTT
TRBD1	TRBV28	TRBJ1-3	NA	CASSSGQEVSGNTIYF	TGTGCCAGCAGCTCGGGACAGGAAGTCTCTGGAAACACCATATATTTT
NA	TRBV6-6	TRBJ1-3	NA	CASSGTGNTIYF	TGTGCCAGCAGTGGGACTGGAAACACCATATATTTT
NA	TRBV7-9	TRBJ2-5	NA	CASGNRAQETQYF	TGTGCCAGCGGAAACAGGGCCCAAGAGACCCAGTACTTC
TRBD1	TRBV4-1	TRBJ2-7	once	CASSPTRGNEQYF	TGCGCCAGCAGCCCCACCAGGGGGAACGAGCAGTACTTC
NA	TRBV7-9	TRBJ2-7	NA	CASRPLTDTYEQYF	TGTGCCAGCAGGCCCTTGACAGATACCTACGAGCAGTACTTC
NA	TRBV2	TRBJ2-7	NA	CASFAQHTTYEQYF	TGTGCCAGCTTCGCACAGCACACTACTTACGAGCAGTACTTC
NA	TRBV5-4	TRBJ2-5	NA	CASSLGPPGQETQYF	TGTGCCAGCAGCTTGGGGCCCCCGGGCCAAGAGACCCAGTACTTC
TRBD1	TRBV30	TRBJ2-7	NA	CAWSVRGPDEQYF	TGTGCCTGGAGTGTCAGGGGGCCGGACGAGCAGTACTTC
TRBD1	TRBV28	TRBJ1-4	NA	CASSLGTGHPKEEKLFF	TGTGCCAGCAGCCTAGGGACAGGTCATCCGAAGGAGGAAAAACTGTTTTTT
NA	TRBV7-8	TRBJ2-7	NA	CASSLVAPGAAGRSEYYEQYF	TGTGCCAGCAGCTTAGTGGCTCCGGGGGCAGCGGGTCGATCGGAATACTACGAGCAGTACTTC
NA	TRBV19	TRBJ2-5	few	CASTGHSVGETQYF	TGTGCCAGTACGGGGCATTCCGTGGGAGAGACCCAGTACTTC
NA	TRBV19	TRBJ2-7	NA	CATSEGSGGEQYF	TGTGCCACCTCTGAGGGTAGCGGTGGCGAGCAGTACTTC
NA	TRBV6-4	TRBJ2-2	NA	CASSDGGNTGELFF	TGTGCCAGCAGTGACGGGGGGAACACCGGGGAGCTGTTTTTT
NA	TRBV7-2	TRBJ2-7	NA	CASSLRGSYEQYF	TGTGCCAGCAGCTTAAGAGGGTCCTACGAGCAGTACTTC